Included here is one TCR beta chain sequence, with context. The germline gene is not matched at one end of the junction; a read error may be the cause. This specimen belongs to a study of blood T cell repertoires in COVID-19. Study details: From T cells, B-cell-depleted T cells, or PBMCs came the material, which was cDNA or gDNA.

This CDR3 is built from 13 residues. Generated by immunoSEQ multiplex PCR, the TCRdb table keeps only in-frame clones and is missing some. In the table there are roughly 240,000 clones, about four fifths of which are singletons. Sequencing was carried out using PBMCs or T cells enriched from blood (not recorded which). The genes are TRBV12-3 or TRBV12-4 and TRBJ2-7; D might be TRBD1 or TRBD2, each matching 6 bases. The sequence came from a woman aged 35 to 49 who had been exposed to COVID-19. In DNA form, the CDR3 reads TGTACCAGCAGTTTAGGGGGAGGTTACGAGCAGTACTTC. Translating it yields CTSSLGGGYEQYF.